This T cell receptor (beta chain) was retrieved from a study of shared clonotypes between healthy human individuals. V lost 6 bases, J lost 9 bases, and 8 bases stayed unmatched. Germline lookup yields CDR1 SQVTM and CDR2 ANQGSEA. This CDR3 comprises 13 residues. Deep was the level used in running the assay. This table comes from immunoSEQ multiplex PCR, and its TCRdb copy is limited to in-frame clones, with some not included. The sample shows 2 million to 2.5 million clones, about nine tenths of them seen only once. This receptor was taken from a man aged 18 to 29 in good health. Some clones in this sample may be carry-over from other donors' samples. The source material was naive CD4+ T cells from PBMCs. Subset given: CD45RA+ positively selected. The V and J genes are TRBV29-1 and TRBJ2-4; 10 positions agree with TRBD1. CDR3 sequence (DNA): TGCAGCGTGGACAGGGGGTTTGGTGGCATTCAGTACTTC. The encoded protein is CSVDRGFGGIQYF. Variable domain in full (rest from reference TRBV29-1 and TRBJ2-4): SAVISQKPSRDICQRGTSLTIQCQVDSQVTMMFWYRQQPGQSLTLIATANQGSEATYESGFVIDKFPISRPNLTFSTLTVSNMSPEDSSIYLCSVDRGFGGIQYFGAGTRLSVL.